Sequencing of this T cell receptor (beta chain) was carried out in a study of OX40 agonist ivuxolimab in advanced cancers. About the research overall: Among those enrolled, mean age was about 60 years (range about 23 to 90) and 75% to 85% were male.

The CDR3 is made up of 15 amino acids. Losses at the gene ends were 5 bases for V and 2 bases for J; bases not matched to a gene: 9. Germline values: CDR1 SGHAT, CDR2 FQDESV (reference sequence). Sequencing was performed with immunoSEQ multiplex PCR; in TCRdb, only in-frame clones are kept and a portion is missing. The sample lists about 98,000 clones; roughly nine tenths were seen once. If patients had autoimmune disease history or systemic immunosuppression, they were excluded. The sequence derives from an adult with an advanced solid tumor such as melanoma, head and neck, liver or kidney cancer. The chain employs TRBV11-1 and TRBJ2-7, with TRBD1 matching over 7 bases. Sequences were derived from CD4+ or CD8+ T cells sorted from blood, sampled in a trial of the OX40 agonist ivuxolimab. This chain's CDR3 is CASSANRDSAYEQYF. For the CDR3, the DNA is TGTGCCAGCAGCGCCAACCGGGACAGTGCCTACGAGCAGTACTTC. The complete variable domain, with remaining parts taken from reference TRBV11-1 and TRBJ2-7, reads EAEVAQSPRYKITEKSQAVAFWCDPISGHATLYWYRQILGQGPELLVQFQDESVVDDSQLPKDRFSAERLKGVDSTLKIQPAELGDSAMYLCASSANRDSAYEQYFGPGTRLTVT.